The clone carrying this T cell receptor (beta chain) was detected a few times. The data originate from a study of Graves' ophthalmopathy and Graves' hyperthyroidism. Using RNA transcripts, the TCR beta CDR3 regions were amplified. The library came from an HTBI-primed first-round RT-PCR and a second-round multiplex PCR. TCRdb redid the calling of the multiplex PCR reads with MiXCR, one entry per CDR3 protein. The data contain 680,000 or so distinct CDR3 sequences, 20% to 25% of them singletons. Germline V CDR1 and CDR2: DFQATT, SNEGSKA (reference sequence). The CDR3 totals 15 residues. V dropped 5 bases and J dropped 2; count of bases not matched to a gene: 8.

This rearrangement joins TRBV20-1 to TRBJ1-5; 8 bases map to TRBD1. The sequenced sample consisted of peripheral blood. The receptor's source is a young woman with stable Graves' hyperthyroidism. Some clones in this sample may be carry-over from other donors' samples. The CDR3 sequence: CSAGQGGFGNQPQHF. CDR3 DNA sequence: TGCAGTGCTGGACAGGGAGGTTTTGGCAATCAGCCCCAGCATTTT.